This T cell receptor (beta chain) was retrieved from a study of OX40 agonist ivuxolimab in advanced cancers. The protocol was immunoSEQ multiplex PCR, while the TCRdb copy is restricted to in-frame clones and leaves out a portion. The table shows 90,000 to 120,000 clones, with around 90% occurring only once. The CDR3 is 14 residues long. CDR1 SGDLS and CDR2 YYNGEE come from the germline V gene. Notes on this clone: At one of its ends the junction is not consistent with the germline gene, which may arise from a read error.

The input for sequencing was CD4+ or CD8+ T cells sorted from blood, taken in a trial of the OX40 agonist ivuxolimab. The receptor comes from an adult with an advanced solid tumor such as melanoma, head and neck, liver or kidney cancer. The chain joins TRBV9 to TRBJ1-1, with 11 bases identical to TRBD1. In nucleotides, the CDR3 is TGTGCCAGCAGCCCCGGGACAGGGGGGAGCCCCCCCCTCTTT. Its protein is CASSPGTGGSPPLF.